The T cell receptor beta chain under discussion was sequenced for a study of cytomegalovirus exposure and HLA in healthy donors. Primers: 60 Vbeta forward and 13 Jbeta reverse. TCRdb keeps only in-frame clones here, not all; method: immunoSEQ multiplex PCR. Here the sample spans more than 110,000 clones, more than 70% being singletons. The V gene's germline CDR1 is MNHEY and CDR2 SVGAGI. The CDR3 is made up of 13 amino acids. V gave up 4 bases and J gave up 8 bases, with 14 bases separating them. Overall study findings and caveats: Donor immune exposure was known only as CMV serostatus. Prediction of most subjects' HLA-A and HLA-B alleles by TCR beta sequences was reportedly accurate. Most TCR sequences proved rare, with some public TCRs found in many donors.

Note on this clone: Its target is not known.

J is TRBJ1-2 and V is TRBV6-5, with D possibly TRBD1 on 5 matching bases. Sample: PBMCs. This TCR came from a male donor in good health and CMV-seropositive. The CDR3 DNA is TGTGCCAGCAGTTCCCGACAGTTGCAGGGCTACACCTTC. Translation: CASSSRQLQGYTF.